One and the same sample provided the 30 T cell receptor beta chains below, sequenced in a study of identical twins. TCRdb recomputed calls from the 5' RACE reads with MiXCR, one row per CDR3 protein. The table has roughly 1.6 million distinct CDR3 sequences, around 33% seen once. The sequencing sample was made of cord blood. These receptors came from a newborn girl in good health.

This clonotype has a handful of counts. V is TRBV27 and J is TRBJ1-4; D perhaps matches TRBD1 (6 bases). In germline, CDR1 is MNHEY, CDR2 SMNVEV (reference sequence). The CDR3 totals 13 residues. Deletions cut 8 bases from V and 4 bases from J, with 11 bases between. The CDR3 nucleotides are TGTGCCAGCCGGGGACACCTTAATGAAAAACTGTTTTTT. As protein: CASRGHLNEKLFF.

The chain joins TRBV6-2 or TRBV6-3 to TRBJ1-1, with D unclear. Germline V gene sequence: CDR1 MNHEY, CDR2 SVGEGT. The CDR3 is 15 amino acids. With 5 bases removed from V and 0 bases from J, the gap between germline ends came to 13 bases. The CDR3 nucleotides read TGTGCCAGCAGTGCTGCGGCACCTATGAACACTGAAGCTTTCTTT. Translated, it gives CASSAAAPMNTEAFF.

This clonotype was recorded at least ten times. The chain combines TRBV28 with TRBJ1-2; D is perhaps TRBD1 (5 bases). Trimming took off 4 bases at V and 3 bases at J, with 6 bases between the two ends. CDR1 is MDHEN, CDR2 SYDVKM, per germline. This CDR3 is built from 12 residues. DNA for the CDR3: TGTGCCAGCAGTTGGGGGTACTATGGCTACACCTTC. Residues: CASSWGYYGYTF.

The genes are TRBV12-3 or TRBV12-4 and TRBJ2-7; 13 nucleotides align to TRBD2. This CDR3 contains 16 residues. V lost 5 bases and J lost 7; bases outside the gene matches: 11. The CDR3 protein is CASSEGTSGIYNEQYF. CDR3 DNA: TGTGCCAGCAGTGAAGGGACTAGCGGGATTTACAATGAGCAGTACTTC.

This clonotype was seen at least ten times. One end of the junction fails to match germline, which may point to a read error. The chain carries TRBV5-1 and TRBJ1-1; possible D gene TRBD1, 5 bases. This CDR3 is 14 amino acids long. CDR1 is SGHRS and CDR2 is YFSETQ in the germline V gene. The CDR3 DNA reads as TGTGCCAGCAGTTCGCGAGGGGTGAACACTGAAGCTTTCTTT. Translation: CASSSRGVNTEAFF.

The chain links TRBV27 to TRBJ2-1; 8 positions agree with TRBD2. Losses at the gene ends were 4 bases for V and 4 bases for J; bases not matched to a gene: 12. The CDR3 is made up of 17 amino acids. The germline gives CDR1 MNHEY, CDR2 SMNVEV (reference sequence). The CDR3 DNA sequence: TGTGCCAGCAGTTCAGCTACCGGGACTAGGAGTTACAATGAGCAGTTCTTC. Translating it yields CASSSATGTRSYNEQFF.

This chain links TRBV20-1 with TRBJ2-7, with 7 bases fitting TRBD1. This CDR3 is 14 amino acids long. CDR1 is DFQATT, CDR2 SNEGSKA, per germline (reference sequence). Losses at the gene ends were 0 bases for V and 0 bases for J; bases not matched to a gene: 2. The CDR3 loop is CSARDGQASYEQYF. The CDR3 DNA sequence: TGCAGTGCTAGAGATGGACAGGCCTCCTACGAGCAGTACTTC.

This clonotype was seen at least ten times. The chain joins TRBV5-1 to TRBJ2-3, with 10 bases that match TRBD2. The germline CDR1 and CDR2 sequences are SGHRS and YFSETQ. The ends lost 2 bases at V and 6 bases at J; junction bases unmatched: 3. CDR3 size: 14 residues. In nucleotides, the CDR3 is TGCGCCAGCAGCTTCCTAGCGGGAGAGGATACGCAGTATTTT. This encodes CASSFLAGEDTQYF.

This chain uses TRBV4-1 with TRBJ2-1; D remains unclear. Germline V CDR1 and CDR2: MGHRA, YSYEKL. This CDR3 has 15 amino acids. The V gene lost 0 bases and the J gene lost 3 bases, with 9 bases spanning the gap. CDR3 sequence reads: CASSQEATVYNEQFF. The CDR3 bases are TGCGCCAGCAGCCAAGAAGCGACTGTCTACAATGAGCAGTTCTTC.

This clonotype showed up many times. The chain has TRBV4-2 and TRBJ2-7; D possibly corresponds to TRBD2 (6 bases). The CDR3 has 18 amino acids. V shed 0 bases and J shed 0 bases, with 18 bases lying between them. Germline V gene sequence: CDR1 LGHNA, CDR2 YNFKEQ. The CDR3 DNA reads as TGTGCCAGCAGCCAAGAAAACACCGGGACTGTCTTCTCCTACGAGCAGTACTTC. Residues: CASSQENTGTVFSYEQYF.

This clonotype was seen a handful of times. J is TRBJ1-2 and V is TRBV27; D is unresolved. This CDR3 has 14 amino acids. The ends were cut back, 5 bases at V and 2 bases at J, with 12 bases in the middle. Germline loops: CDR1 MNHEY, CDR2 SMNVEV (reference sequence). The CDR3 DNA reads TGTGCCAGCAGTCCCACTCTCGACAACTATGGCTACACCTTC. This codes for CASSPTLDNYGYTF.

The chain carries TRBV12-3 or TRBV12-4 and TRBJ2-3; 8 nucleotides agree with TRBD2. The CDR3 contains 16 residues. J gave up 2 bases and V 6 bases, and 10 bases lay outside the gene matches. CDR3 region: CASSPRTSPLTDTQYF. The CDR3 nucleotides are TGTGCCAGCAGCCCAAGGACTAGCCCCCTCACAGATACGCAGTATTTT.

This clonotype was detected ten times or more. CDR3 sequence (DNA): TGTGCCAGCAGTTTCGGCAGGGGACTAGCCAAAAACATTCAGTACTTC. Its protein is CASSFGRGLAKNIQYF. This chain links TRBV28 with TRBJ2-4; the D call may be TRBD1 or TRBD2 (6 bases each). Germline loops: CDR1 MDHEN, CDR2 SYDVKM. V gave up 3 bases and J gave up 0 bases, with 12 bases separating them. The CDR3 is made up of 16 amino acids.

Ten or more counts support this clonotype. The chain combines TRBV3-1 with TRBJ1-2; perhaps TRBD1 as D (6 bases). The germline gives CDR1 LGHDT, CDR2 YNNKEL (reference sequence). This CDR3 comprises 14 residues. Trimming took off 5 bases at V and 4 bases at J, with 14 bases between the two ends. The CDR3: CASSYQGPSYGYTF. Written as DNA, the CDR3 is TGTGCCAGCAGCTATCAGGGGCCCTCCTATGGCTACACCTTC.

V gene TRBV20-1 combines with J gene TRBJ1-2; tentatively, D is TRBD1 (6 bases). This CDR3 spans 12 amino acids. Germline V gene sequence: CDR1 DFQATT, CDR2 SNEGSKA (reference sequence). V shed 0 bases and J shed 13 bases, with 15 bases lying between them. CDR3 in DNA: TGCAGTGCTAGAGATCGTACGAACAGGGCCACCTTC. Residues: CSARDRTNRATF.

A few counts support this clonotype. The chain carries TRBV10-3 and TRBJ1-4; 7 bases align to TRBD1. Germline V lookup: CDR1 ENHRY, CDR2 SYGVKD. J lost 11 bases, V lost 0 bases, and 6 bases had no gene match. This CDR3 is built from 14 residues. The CDR3 region is CAISESRQGGKLFF. The DNA for the CDR3 is TGTGCCATCAGTGAGTCCAGACAGGGCGGGAAACTGTTTTTT.

In regard to this clonotype: Its ends do not fully match the called genes, so a read error is possible. The chain has TRBV15 and TRBJ1-4, with D hard to call. Per germline, CDR1 LNHNV and CDR2 YYDKDF (reference sequence). The CDR3 runs 16 residues. CDR3 in amino acids: CATSRDRTVVNGKLFF. CDR3 DNA: TGTGCCACCAGCAGAGATCGAACTGTCGTTAATGGAAAACTGTTTTTT.

This clonotype was detected ten times or more. A read error may explain this, as a much larger clone is one base away. Here the CDR3 reads CATSPGQGYGYTF. The CDR3 nucleotides read TGTGCCACCAGCCCGGGACAGGGCTATGGCTACACCTTC. V usage is TRBV24-1 and J usage is TRBJ1-2; 9 nucleotides align to TRBD1. Germline CDR1 is KGHDR and CDR2 is SFDVKD. V shed 7 bases and J 4 bases; nucleotides not matched to a gene: 3. The length of the CDR3 is 13 residues.

This chain links TRBV11-2 with TRBJ2-7; 7 nucleotides line up with TRBD1. Per the germline V gene, CDR1 is SGHAT and CDR2 is FQNNGV. The CDR3 sequence is 15 residues long. Germline trimming cut 5 bases from V and 0 bases from J; bases unmatched to any gene: 7. CDR3 bases: TGTGCCAGCAGCATACATTGGGACAGCTCCTACGAGCAGTACTTC. This gives the protein CASSIHWDSSYEQYF.

This chain uses TRBV7-9 with TRBJ1-6; a possible D gene is TRBD1 (5 bases). This CDR3 region has 18 residues. Trimming took 0 bases from V and 3 from J, leaving 15 bases between them. In germline, CDR1 is SEHNR, CDR2 FQNEAQ (reference sequence). The CDR3 protein is CASSLAIVRDLYNSPLHF. CDR3 DNA: TGTGCCAGCAGCTTAGCTATCGTGCGGGACCTCTATAATTCACCCCTCCACTTT.

The V call is TRBV6-1, the J call TRBJ1-4, with D perhaps matching TRBD1 (6 bases). This CDR3 is built from 16 residues. Trimming took off 6 bases at V and 3 bases at J, with 17 bases between the two ends. Germline V CDR1 and CDR2: MNHNS, SASEGT. CDR3 nucleotide sequence: TGTGCCAGCAGCCACCTCCCCGGGGGCCCTAATGAAAAACTGTTTTTT. Translation gives CASSHLPGGPNEKLFF.

Comments on this clonotype: A much more abundant neighbour one base away suggests this may be a read error. The V call is TRBV2, the J call TRBJ2-7; no reliable D call. Trimming stripped 5 bases from V and 0 bases from J, with 5 bases between. The CDR3 runs 12 residues. Germline assignment: CDR1 SNHLY and CDR2 FYNNEI. This CDR3 reads CASSTISYEQYV. The CDR3 DNA reads as TGTGCCAGCAGTACCATCTCCTACGAGCAGTACGTC.

This clonotype has only a few counts. The chain uses TRBV9 and TRBJ2-1; 14 bases match TRBD2. Germline-derived CDR1 and CDR2 are SGDLS and YYNGEE. With 0 bases clipped from V and 5 bases from J, the junction kept 7 bases outside the gene matches. The CDR3 covers 18 residues. The CDR3 DNA follows: TGTGCCAGCAGCGTAGGACTAGCGGGAGGGCTGAGGGACAATGAGCAGTTCTTC. Protein: CASSVGLAGGLRDNEQFF.

This clonotype occurred a few times. The rearrangement links TRBV28 to TRBJ2-7; D is perhaps TRBD1 or TRBD2 (5 bases each). This CDR3 has 16 amino acids. Trimming took off 3 bases at V and 0 bases at J, with 15 bases between the two ends. Germline V gene sequence: CDR1 MDHEN, CDR2 SYDVKM. This CDR3 reads CASSFSRDPSSYEQYF. The CDR3 DNA reads as TGTGCCAGCAGTTTTTCCCGGGACCCTAGCTCCTACGAGCAGTACTTC.

The chain combines TRBV27 with TRBJ1-1, with 8 bases lining up with TRBD1. This CDR3 is built from 12 residues. The germline gives CDR1 MNHEY, CDR2 SMNVEV (reference sequence). V dropped 5 bases and J dropped 11; count of bases not matched to a gene: 7. The CDR3 DNA is TGTGCCAGCAGTCGGACAGGGTTACAGGCTTTCTTT. Protein product: CASSRTGLQAFF.

This clonotype was observed a handful of times. The chain couples TRBV7-9 to TRBJ2-3, with no clear D. CDR3 length: 15 amino acids. Germline values: CDR1 SEHNR, CDR2 FQNEAQ (reference sequence). V was cut by 1 base and J by 2 bases, with 10 bases left in between. CDR3 protein: CASSLVGQVTDTQYF. The CDR3 bases are TGTGCCAGCAGCTTAGTAGGGCAGGTCACAGATACGCAGTATTTT. Based on the CDR3 plus reference TRBV7-9 and TRBJ2-3, the full variable domain is DTGVSQNPRHKITKRGQNVTFRCDPISEHNRLYWYRQTLGQGPEFLTYFQNEAQLEKSRLLSDRFSAERPKGSFSTLEIQRTEQGDSAMYLCASSLVGQVTDTQYFGPGTRLTVL.

Note on this clonotype: This clone may be a read error of a much larger clone one base away. The CDR3 is CSFPLGAYGYTF. The CDR3 DNA follows: TGCAGCTTTCCGCTGGGAGCCTATGGCTACACCTTC. The chain combines TRBV29-1 with TRBJ1-2; D remains unclear. Trimming pared 8 bases from V and 4 bases from J, leaving 14 bases between. This CDR3 contains 12 residues. CDR1 is SQVTM, CDR2 ANQGSEA, per germline.

This clonotype has at least ten counts. This rearrangement joins TRBV10-3 to TRBJ1-2; weak D call: TRBD1 (6 bases). The CDR3 runs 13 residues. V was shortened by 10 bases and J by 2 bases, with 14 bases between the two germline ends. Germline CDR1 and CDR2: ENHRY and SYGVKD. CDR3 loop: CATNQGTNYGYTF. In DNA form, the CDR3 reads TGTGCCACCAACCAGGGGACGAACTATGGCTACACCTTC.

The V and J genes are TRBV20-1 and TRBJ2-5; unclear D gene. V gave up 0 bases and J gave up 2 bases, with 13 bases separating them. Germline V CDR1 and CDR2: DFQATT, SNEGSKA (reference sequence). This CDR3 is 15 amino acids long. The CDR3 is CSARDLVETQETQYF. The CDR3 region has the DNA TGCAGTGCTAGAGATCTGGTAGAGACACAAGAGACCCAGTACTTC.

The chain is built from TRBV20-1 and TRBJ2-2, with D tentatively TRBD1 or TRBD2 (5 bases each). Between the trimmed V and J ends, which lost 6 bases and 4 bases, there was a span of 12 bases. The CDR3 is made up of 13 amino acids. Germline V lookup: CDR1 DFQATT, CDR2 SNEGSKA (reference sequence). CDR3 nucleotide sequence: TGCAGTGCCGCCGGGACCGGCACCGGGGAGCTGTTTTTT. The encoded protein is CSAAGTGTGELFF.